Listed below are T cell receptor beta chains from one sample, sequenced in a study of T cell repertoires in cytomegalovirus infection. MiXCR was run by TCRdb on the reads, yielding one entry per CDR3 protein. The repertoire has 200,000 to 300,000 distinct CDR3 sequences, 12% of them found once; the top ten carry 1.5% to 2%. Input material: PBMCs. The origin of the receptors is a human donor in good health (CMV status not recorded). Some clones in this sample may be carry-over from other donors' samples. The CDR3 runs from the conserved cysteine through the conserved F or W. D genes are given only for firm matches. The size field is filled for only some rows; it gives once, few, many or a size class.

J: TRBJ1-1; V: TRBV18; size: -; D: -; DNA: TGTGCCAGCTCACCTAAGCCGAACACTGAAGCTTTCTTT; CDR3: CASSPKPNTEAFF
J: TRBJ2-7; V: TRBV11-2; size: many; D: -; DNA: TGTGCCAGCAGCTTGGCAGGCGGGATTTACGAGCAGTACTTC; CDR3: CASSLAGGIYEQYF
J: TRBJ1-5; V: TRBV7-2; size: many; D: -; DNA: TGTGCCAGCAGGTTCTCCGGGGACAGCAATCAGCCCCAGCATTTT; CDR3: CASRFSGDSNQPQHF
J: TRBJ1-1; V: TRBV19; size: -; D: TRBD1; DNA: TGTGCCAGTAGTATAACCCTGCGGACAGGCGCGAACACTGAAGCTTTCTTT; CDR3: CASSITLRTGANTEAFF
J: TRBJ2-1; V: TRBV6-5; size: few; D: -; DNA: TGTGCCAGCAGCCAGTTAGGCTCCTACAATGAGCAGTTCTTC; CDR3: CASSQLGSYNEQFF
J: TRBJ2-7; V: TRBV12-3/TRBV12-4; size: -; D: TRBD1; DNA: TGTGCCAGCAGTTTGAGGAGGGACAGGGCCTACGAGCAGTACTTC; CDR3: CASSLRRDRAYEQYF
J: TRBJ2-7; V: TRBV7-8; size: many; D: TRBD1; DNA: TGTGCCAGCAGCTTGGGACAGGGGGCGCTGGGGTCGGCTGAGCAGTACTTC; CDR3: CASSLGQGALGSAEQYF
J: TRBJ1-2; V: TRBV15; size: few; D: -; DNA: TGTGCCACCAGCAGAGCCGGGGGAGGCTATGGCTACACCTTC; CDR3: CATSRAGGGYGYTF
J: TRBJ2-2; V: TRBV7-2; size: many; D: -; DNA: TGTGCCAGCAGCTTAAGCACCGGGGAGCTGTTTTTT; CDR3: CASSLSTGELFF
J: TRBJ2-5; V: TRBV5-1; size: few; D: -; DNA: TGCGCCAGCAGCCCCTCGAGTATCCAAGAGACCCAGTACTTC; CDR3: CASSPSSIQETQYF
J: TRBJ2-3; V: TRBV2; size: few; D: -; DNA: TGTGCCAGCAACGAGGATACGCAGTATTTT; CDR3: CASNEDTQYF
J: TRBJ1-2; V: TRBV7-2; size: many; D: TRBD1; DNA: TGTGCCAGCAGCTTAGGGCCCCAGGGGGAATCAGGCTACACCTTC; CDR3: CASSLGPQGESGYTF
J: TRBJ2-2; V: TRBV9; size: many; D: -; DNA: TGTGCCAGCAGCGTAGCTCTGGGGCCCACCGGGGAGCTGTTTTTT; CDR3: CASSVALGPTGELFF
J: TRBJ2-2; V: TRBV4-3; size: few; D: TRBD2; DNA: TGCGCCAGCAGCCAAGAAGCTAGCGGTGTGCCCGGGGAGCTGTTTTTT; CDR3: CASSQEASGVPGELFF